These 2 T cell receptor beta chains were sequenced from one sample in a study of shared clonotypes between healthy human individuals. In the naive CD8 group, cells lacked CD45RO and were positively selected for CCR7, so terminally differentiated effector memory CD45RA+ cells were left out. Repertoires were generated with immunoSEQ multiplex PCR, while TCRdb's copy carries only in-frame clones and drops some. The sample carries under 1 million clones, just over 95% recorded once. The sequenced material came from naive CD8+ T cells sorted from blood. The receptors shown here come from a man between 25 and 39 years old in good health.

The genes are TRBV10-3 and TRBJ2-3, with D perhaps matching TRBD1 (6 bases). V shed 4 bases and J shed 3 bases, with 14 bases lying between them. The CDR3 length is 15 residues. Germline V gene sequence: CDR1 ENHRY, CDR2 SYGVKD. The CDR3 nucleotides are TGTGCCATCAGTGGGGCAGGGGTGGCGACAGATACGCAGTATTTT. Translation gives CAISGAGVATDTQYF.

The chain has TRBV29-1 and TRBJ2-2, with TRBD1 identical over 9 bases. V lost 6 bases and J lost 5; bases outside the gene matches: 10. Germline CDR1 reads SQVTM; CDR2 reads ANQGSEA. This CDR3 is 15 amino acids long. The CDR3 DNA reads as TGCAGCGTCACCCTACAGGGGGCTTTGACCGGGGAGCTGTTTTTT. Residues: CSVTLQGALTGELFF.